One sample yielded the 20 T cell receptor beta chains listed below, sequenced in a study of CD8 T cells in Susac syndrome. RNA in amounts of about 0.5 to 1 ug was reverse transcribed with random hexamers. MiXCR was run by TCRdb on the immunoSEQ multiplex PCR reads, yielding one entry per CDR3 protein. The sample has tens of thousands of distinct CDR3 sequences, about 91% seen once. Sequencing was performed on CD8+ T cells from PBMCs. Receptors were obtained from a human donor with multiple sclerosis.

The chain recombines TRBV30 with TRBJ2-7, with 11 bases fitting TRBD1. The CDR3 totals 16 residues. V gave up 0 bases and J gave up 4 bases; unmatched junction bases: 8. Germline V gene lookup returns CDR1 GTSNPN and CDR2 SVGIG (reference sequence). Written as DNA, the CDR3 is TGTGCCTGGAGTGTGGCTGCGGGACAGGGGGTATACGAGCAGTACTTC. It codes for CAWSVAAGQGVYEQYF.

The chain uses TRBV12-3 or TRBV12-4 and TRBJ2-1; D not certain. The CDR3 covers 13 residues. V lost 8 bases and J 9 bases, leaving 17 bases between the germline ends. Written as DNA, the CDR3 is TGTGCCAGCTTAGAGGCCGTGATTGGTGAGCAGTTCTTC. Residues: CASLEAVIGEQFF.

The chain employs TRBV27 and TRBJ1-5, with TRBD1 as a possible D gene (6 bases). The CDR3 has 16 amino acids. With 1 base removed from V and 1 base from J, the gap between germline ends came to 11 bases. CDR1 is MNHEY, CDR2 SMNVEV, per germline (reference sequence). This chain's CDR3 is CASSLYGGASNQPQHF. The CDR3 DNA reads as TGTGCCAGCAGTTTATATGGGGGGGCGAGCAATCAGCCCCAGCATTTT.

This clonotype was seen a few times. The rearrangement uses TRBV11-1 and TRBJ2-5; 8 bases fit TRBD2. The germline V gene has CDR1 SGHAT and CDR2 FQDESV (reference sequence). CDR3 length: 13 residues. J gave up 5 bases and V 5 bases, and 4 bases lay outside the gene matches. CDR3: CASSSREGETQYF. The CDR3 DNA reads as TGTGCCAGCAGCAGCCGGGAGGGGGAGACCCAGTACTTC.

The J gene is TRBJ2-3, the V gene TRBV5-8; 14 bases align to TRBD2. Trimming at V came to 4 bases and at J to 2 bases, leaving 3 bases not matched to a gene. The CDR3 is made up of 16 amino acids. Germline lookup yields CDR1 SGHTS and CDR2 YDEGEE. Here the CDR3 reads CASSPGLAGDTDTQYF. In DNA form, the CDR3 reads TGTGCCAGCAGCCCGGGACTAGCGGGAGACACAGATACGCAGTATTTT.

The chain is built from TRBV19 and TRBJ2-7, with D perhaps assigned TRBD1 or TRBD2 (5 bases each). CDR3 length equals 13 residues. The V gene lost 3 bases and the J gene lost 5 bases, with 11 bases spanning the gap. From germline, CDR1 is LNHDA and CDR2 SQIVND (reference sequence). Here the CDR3 reads CASSIEGWNEQYF. In DNA, the CDR3 is TGTGCCAGTAGTATTGAGGGGTGGAACGAGCAGTACTTC.

The chain recombines TRBV2 with TRBJ2-1; D may be TRBD1 (6 bases). Germline V lookup: CDR1 SNHLY, CDR2 FYNNEI. The CDR3 is 15 residues long. Trimming stripped 7 bases from V and 8 bases from J, with 21 bases between. CDR3 protein: CASTTGTLLVDEQFF. CDR3 coding DNA: TGTGCCAGCACAACCGGGACATTACTAGTGGATGAGCAGTTCTTC.

The chain employs TRBV7-3 and TRBJ2-1, with D maybe TRBD2 (6 bases). Trimming stripped 5 bases from V and 5 bases from J, with 16 bases between. The CDR3 loop spans 15 amino acids. In germline, CDR1 is SGHTA, CDR2 FQGTGA. This CDR3 reads CASSLFSSENNEQFF. Written as DNA, the CDR3 is TGTGCCAGCAGCCTTTTCTCTAGCGAGAACAATGAGCAGTTCTTC.

A single count supports this clonotype. The chain has TRBV23-1 and TRBJ1-1; D remains ambiguous. TRBV23-1 is reported as an ORF; its role is uncertain. The CDR3 sequence is 16 residues long. Trimming removed 2 bases at V and 5 bases at J, with 18 bases between. The CDR3 sequence is CASSQPATYRVTEAFF. The CDR3 DNA reads TGCGCCAGCAGTCAACCGGCGACATACCGGGTGACTGAAGCTTTCTTT.

The V and J genes are TRBV7-3 and TRBJ2-3, with TRBD2 matching 9 bases. V shed 2 bases, J shed 0 bases, and the junction held 0 bases outside the gene matches. The CDR3 sequence is 15 residues long. Germline lookup yields CDR1 SGHTA and CDR2 FQGTGA. In DNA form, the CDR3 reads TGTGCCAGCAGCTTACTAGCGGGGAGCACAGATACGCAGTATTTT. Amino acid sequence: CASSLLAGSTDTQYF.

V gene TRBV6-2 or TRBV6-3 combines with J gene TRBJ2-7; D might be TRBD1 (5 bases). The CDR3 has 13 amino acids. V was trimmed by 10 bases and J by 2 bases, leaving 15 bases between them. Germline CDR1 and CDR2: MNHEY and SVGEGT. CDR3 DNA sequence: TGTGCCATCGGTTCGACAGAAGCCTACGAGCAGTACTTC. Amino acid sequence: CAIGSTEAYEQYF.

This sequence joins TRBV12-3 or TRBV12-4 and TRBJ1-5; D is perhaps TRBD1 (6 bases). V lost 6 bases and J 6 bases, leaving 15 bases between the germline ends. The CDR3 has 14 residues. The CDR3 protein is CASSLKQGSQPQHF. The CDR3 DNA is TGTGCCAGCAGCCTTAAACAGGGTAGTCAGCCCCAGCATTTT.

This chain links TRBV29-1 with TRBJ1-5, with 9 bases identical to TRBD1. Germline CDR1 reads SQVTM; CDR2 reads ANQGSEA. This CDR3 is 15 amino acids long. V was pared by 5 bases and J by 1 base, with 6 bases of the junction left unmatched. The CDR3 bases are TGCAGCGTTCAATACGGGACAGGGAGCAATCAGCCCCAGCATTTT. Encoded protein: CSVQYGTGSNQPQHF.

This clonotype was detected a few times. The rearrangement links TRBV4-1 to TRBJ1-1; D gene unclear. This CDR3 is built from 16 residues. Germline V lookup: CDR1 MGHRA, CDR2 YSYEKL. Trimming took off 1 base at V and 0 bases at J, with 12 bases between the two ends. The CDR3 nucleotides are TGCGCCAGCAGCCAAGTGTTGTCAGAAATGAACACTGAAGCTTTCTTT. Amino acid sequence: CASSQVLSEMNTEAFF.

This chain joins TRBV24-1 and TRBJ2-3; perhaps TRBD2 as D (6 bases). This CDR3 is built from 15 residues. Germline V CDR1 and CDR2: KGHDR, SFDVKD. Trimming removed 1 base at V and 2 bases at J, with 9 bases between. In DNA form, the CDR3 reads TGTGCCACCAGTGATTTTGGAGGGATCACAGATACGCAGTATTTT. This translates into CATSDFGGITDTQYF.

The gene calls are TRBV12-3 or TRBV12-4 and TRBJ2-1, with TRBD2 matching 7 bases. Germline trimming cut 7 bases from V and 5 bases from J; bases unmatched to any gene: 11. This CDR3 region has 15 residues. CDR3 bases: TGTGCCAGCACGATCGGGGCTAGCGGAGACAATGAGCAGTTCTTC. Protein: CASTIGASGDNEQFF.

V and J are TRBV12-3 or TRBV12-4 and TRBJ1-2; D remains unclear. Deletions cut 7 bases from V and 4 bases from J, with 16 bases between. The CDR3 loop spans 14 amino acids. The chain's CDR3 is CASNPYRASYGYTF. The CDR3 DNA reads TGTGCCAGCAATCCATACCGGGCCTCCTATGGCTACACCTTC.

The chain uses TRBV10-1 and TRBJ1-5; 7 positions agree with TRBD1. This CDR3 comprises 15 residues. With 4 bases clipped from V and 7 bases from J, the junction kept 10 bases outside the gene matches. Per the germline V gene, CDR1 is WNHNN and CDR2 is SYGVQD (reference sequence). CDR3 in DNA: TGCGCCAGCAGTGCGTGGCAGGGGGTTGGGCAGCCCCAGCATTTT. Its translation: CASSAWQGVGQPQHF.

V gene TRBV5-4 combines with J gene TRBJ2-5, with 8 bases lining up with TRBD1. Germline V CDR1 and CDR2: SGHNT, YYREEE (reference sequence). The length of the CDR3 is 16 residues. J gave up 3 bases and V 0 bases, and 7 bases lay outside the gene matches. The DNA of the CDR3 is TGTGCCAGCAGCTTGGGGGCACAGGGGGTTGAAGAGACCCAGTACTTC. Translating it yields CASSLGAQGVEETQYF.

The chain links TRBV27 to TRBJ2-7; 7 bases are shared with TRBD1. The CDR3 covers 14 residues. Germline CDR1 is MNHEY and CDR2 is SMNVEV (reference sequence). V lost 5 bases to trimming and J lost 3 bases; unmatched junction nucleotides: 7. CDR3 loop: CASSPRDRYYEQYF. DNA for the CDR3: TGTGCCAGCAGTCCCAGGGACAGATACTACGAGCAGTACTTC.